This T cell receptor (beta chain) is drawn from a study of cytomegalovirus exposure and HLA in healthy donors. CDR3 size: 17 residues. Germline V gene data show CDR1 as MNHEY and CDR2 as SMNVEV (reference sequence). The V end lost 1 base, the J end lost 2 bases, and 16 bases lay between the germline ends. With 60 Vbeta and 13 Jbeta primers, the PCR was carried out. Sequenced by immunoSEQ multiplex PCR; TCRdb stores in-frame clones only, minus some. Altogether 160,000 or so clones are present, roughly 79% being singletons, with the ten largest covering roughly 1.6%. This chain connects TRBV27 to TRBJ2-3; a weak D match, TRBD2 (6 bases). The clonotype originates from a man aged 40-49 years in good health and CMV-seronegative. The sequenced sample consisted of PBMCs. The CDR3 region is CASSLWGGGTHTDTQYF. Here the CDR3 DNA reads TGTGCCAGCAGTTTATGGGGTGGGGGGACCCACACAGATACGCAGTATTTT.